A selection of T cell receptor beta chains follows, all from one sample in a study of blood T cell repertoires in COVID-19. The protocol was immunoSEQ multiplex PCR, while the TCRdb copy is restricted to in-frame clones and leaves out a portion. Of roughly 250,000 clones listed, about 90% are singletons. The sample taken for sequencing was peripheral blood. Every receptor here comes from a man under 40 with COVID-19, enrolled during active disease. The CDR3 runs from the conserved cysteine through the conserved F or W. D genes are given only for firm matches. Rows may omit the clone size; those that give it use once, few, many or a size class.

clone size: -
V gene: TRBV19
J gene: TRBJ2-1
D gene: -
CDR3 protein: CASSMWGDEQFF
CDR3 DNA: TGTGCCAGTAGTATGTGGGGCGATGAGCAGTTCTTC

clone size: -
V gene: TRBV27
J gene: TRBJ1-6
D gene: -
CDR3 protein: CASSFNGQKDSPLHF
CDR3 DNA: TGTGCCAGCAGTTTCAACGGACAGAAGGATTCACCCCTCCACTTT

clone size: -
V gene: TRBV13
J gene: TRBJ2-7
D gene: TRBD1
CDR3 protein: CASSRRQGYEQYF
CDR3 DNA: TGTGCCAGCAGCCGGAGACAGGGCTACGAGCAGTACTTC

clone size: -
V gene: TRBV27
J gene: TRBJ1-6
D gene: TRBD1
CDR3 protein: CASSLTGAGVIGNSPLHF
CDR3 DNA: TGTGCCAGCAGTTTGACAGGGGCGGGGGTTATAGGGAATTCACCCCTCCACTTT

clone size: -
V gene: TRBV5-1
J gene: TRBJ2-3
D gene: -
CDR3 protein: CASSLAGQGTDTQYF
CDR3 DNA: TGCGCCAGCAGCCTCGCCGGGCAGGGGACAGATACGCAGTATTTT

clone size: once
V gene: TRBV2
J gene: TRBJ1-1
D gene: -
CDR3 protein: CAGREVNTEAFF
CDR3 DNA: TGTGCCGGCCGGGAGGTCAACACTGAAGCTTTCTTT

clone size: -
V gene: TRBV3-1/TRBV3-2
J gene: TRBJ1-5
D gene: TRBD1
CDR3 protein: CASSFAGTGLGPQHF
CDR3 DNA: TGTGCCAGCAGTTTCGCCGGGACAGGGTTAGGCCCCCAGCATTTT

clone size: -
V gene: TRBV19
J gene: TRBJ1-2
D gene: -
CDR3 protein: CASGANYGYTF
CDR3 DNA: TGTGCCAGTGGGGCGAACTATGGCTACACCTTC

clone size: -
V gene: TRBV10-1
J gene: TRBJ1-6
D gene: -
CDR3 protein: CASSGGTRNSPLHF
CDR3 DNA: TGCGCCAGCAGTGGAGGGACAAGGAATTCACCCCTCCACTTT

clone size: -
V gene: TRBV7-3
J gene: TRBJ1-1
D gene: TRBD1
CDR3 protein: CASSVTPGGTEAFF
CDR3 DNA: TGTGCCAGCAGCGTAACTCCAGGGGGGACTGAAGCTTTCTTT

clone size: -
V gene: TRBV15
J gene: TRBJ1-6
D gene: -
CDR3 protein: CATSPRRGGNSPLHF
CDR3 DNA: TGTGCCACCAGCCCGAGAAGGGGGGGGAATTCACCCCTCCACTTT

clone size: -
V gene: TRBV7-7
J gene: TRBJ1-1
D gene: -
CDR3 protein: CASSFGKGTEAFF
CDR3 DNA: TGTGCCAGCAGCTTCGGGAAGGGCACTGAAGCTTTCTTT

clone size: -
V gene: TRBV6-1
J gene: TRBJ1-4
D gene: TRBD1
CDR3 protein: CASSEAQGAKLFF
CDR3 DNA: TGTGCCAGCAGTGAAGCGCAGGGGGCAAAACTGTTTTTT

clone size: -
V gene: TRBV9
J gene: TRBJ1-6
D gene: -
CDR3 protein: CASSVVQDSPLHF
CDR3 DNA: TGTGCCAGCAGCGTAGTTCAGGATTCACCCCTCCACTTT

clone size: -
V gene: TRBV5-4
J gene: TRBJ1-2
D gene: -
CDR3 protein: CASSLVQGTNYGYTF
CDR3 DNA: TGTGCCAGCAGCTTGGTGCAGGGCACTAACTATGGCTACACCTTC

clone size: -
V gene: TRBV25-1
J gene: TRBJ1-1
D gene: -
CDR3 protein: CASRWGVGEAFF
CDR3 DNA: TGTGCCAGCAGGTGGGGGGTGGGTGAAGCTTTCTTT

clone size: -
V gene: TRBV4-1
J gene: TRBJ2-2
D gene: TRBD2
CDR3 protein: CASSQAAGGPSTGELFF
CDR3 DNA: TGCGCCAGCAGCCAAGCCGCGGGGGGGCCGAGCACCGGGGAGCTGTTTTTT

clone size: once
V gene: TRBV6-5
J gene: TRBJ1-5
D gene: TRBD1
CDR3 protein: CASTRDRAGNQPQHF
CDR3 DNA: TGTGCCAGCACCCGAGACAGGGCCGGGAATCAGCCCCAGCATTTT

clone size: -
V gene: TRBV30
J gene: TRBJ2-1
D gene: TRBD2
CDR3 protein: CAWKGGGAYAGEQFF
CDR3 DNA: TGTGCCTGGAAGGGCGGGGGGGCCTATGCTGGTGAGCAGTTCTTC

clone size: -
V gene: TRBV24-1
J gene: TRBJ1-2
D gene: TRBD1
CDR3 protein: CATSDSRTGGVDGYTF
CDR3 DNA: TGTGCCACCAGTGATTCGAGGACAGGGGGAGTCGATGGCTACACCTTC

clone size: -
V gene: TRBV5-1
J gene: TRBJ2-3
D gene: TRBD1
CDR3 protein: CASSLSLQGGTDTQYF
CDR3 DNA: TGCGCCAGCAGCCTAAGCCTACAGGGGGGCACAGATACGCAGTATTTT

clone size: once
V gene: TRBV19
J gene: TRBJ1-2
D gene: TRBD1
CDR3 protein: CASSISGGNYGYTF
CDR3 DNA: TGTGCCAGTAGTATATCAGGGGGCAACTATGGCTACACCTTC

clone size: -
V gene: TRBV19
J gene: TRBJ2-5
D gene: -
CDR3 protein: CASSPLGIRETQYF
CDR3 DNA: TGTGCCAGTAGTCCCCTGGGCATTCGGGAGACCCAGTACTTC

clone size: -
V gene: TRBV7-9
J gene: TRBJ1-1
D gene: -
CDR3 protein: CASSLQNEAFF
CDR3 DNA: TGTGCCAGCAGCTTGCAGAATGAAGCTTTCTTT

clone size: once
V gene: TRBV19
J gene: TRBJ1-5
D gene: -
CDR3 protein: CASSTGGQFNQPQHF
CDR3 DNA: TGTGCCAGTAGTACAGGTGGACAGTTTAATCAGCCCCAGCATTTT

clone size: -
V gene: TRBV5-1
J gene: TRBJ1-1
D gene: -
CDR3 protein: CASSKPGKTNTEAFF
CDR3 DNA: TGCGCCAGCAGCAAGCCAGGGAAGACGAACACTGAAGCTTTCTTT

clone size: -
V gene: TRBV5-6
J gene: TRBJ1-1
D gene: TRBD1
CDR3 protein: CASLGTGKDTEAFF
CDR3 DNA: TGTGCCAGCTTAGGGACAGGGAAAGACACTGAAGCTTTCTTT

clone size: -
V gene: TRBV27
J gene: TRBJ1-1
D gene: -
CDR3 protein: CASSSRRFETEAFF
CDR3 DNA: TGTGCCAGCAGTAGTCGCAGGTTTGAGACTGAAGCTTTCTTT

clone size: -
V gene: TRBV29-1
J gene: TRBJ2-1
D gene: -
CDR3 protein: CSVASGYWHNEQFF
CDR3 DNA: TGCAGCGTTGCCAGCGGCTATTGGCACAATGAGCAGTTCTTC

clone size: once
V gene: TRBV5-4
J gene: TRBJ1-1
D gene: -
CDR3 protein: CASSLPQGDTEAFF
CDR3 DNA: TGTGCCAGCAGCTTGCCACAGGGTGACACTGAAGCTTTCTTT

clone size: -
V gene: TRBV6-5
J gene: TRBJ1-4
D gene: -
CDR3 protein: CASRPLTTRGEKLFF
CDR3 DNA: TGTGCCAGCAGGCCGTTGACAACACGGGGTGAAAAACTGTTTTTT

clone size: -
V gene: TRBV6-6
J gene: TRBJ1-1
D gene: -
CDR3 protein: CASWEGGTEAFF
CDR3 DNA: TGTGCCAGCTGGGAGGGTGGCACTGAAGCTTTCTTT

clone size: -
V gene: TRBV24-1
J gene: TRBJ2-5
D gene: TRBD1
CDR3 protein: CATSDLQTGPGQETQYF
CDR3 DNA: TGTGCCACCAGTGATTTGCAGACAGGGCCGGGCCAAGAGACCCAGTACTTC

clone size: few
V gene: TRBV7-3
J gene: TRBJ2-7
D gene: -
CDR3 protein: CASSLSTGSDEQYF
CDR3 DNA: TGTGCCAGCAGCTTATCCACAGGGAGCGACGAGCAGTACTTC

clone size: -
V gene: TRBV6-1
J gene: TRBJ2-3
D gene: -
CDR3 protein: CASSERGYTSTDTQYF
CDR3 DNA: TGTGCCAGCAGTGAAAGGGGGTATACTAGCACAGATACGCAGTATTTT

clone size: -
V gene: TRBV10-3
J gene: TRBJ2-2
D gene: -
CDR3 protein: CAHAPAAGELFF
CDR3 DNA: TGTGCCCACGCTCCAGCGGCCGGGGAGCTGTTTTTT

clone size: -
V gene: TRBV11-1
J gene: TRBJ2-7
D gene: -
CDR3 protein: CASSSKGGEQYF
CDR3 DNA: TGTGCCAGCAGCTCAAAGGGGGGGGAGCAGTACTTC

clone size: -
V gene: TRBV9
J gene: TRBJ2-2
D gene: -
CDR3 protein: CASSGVANTGELFF
CDR3 DNA: TGTGCCAGCAGCGGTGTAGCGAACACCGGGGAGCTGTTTTTT

clone size: -
V gene: TRBV2
J gene: TRBJ1-1
D gene: TRBD1
CDR3 protein: CASTYRGDTEAFF
CDR3 DNA: TGTGCCAGCACCTACAGGGGGGACACTGAAGCTTTCTTT

clone size: -
V gene: TRBV30
J gene: TRBJ2-5
D gene: -
CDR3 protein: CAWSGQTMRTQYF
CDR3 DNA: TGTGCCTGGAGTGGTCAGACTATGAGGACCCAGTACTTC

clone size: once
V gene: TRBV12-3/TRBV12-4
J gene: TRBJ1-4
D gene: -
CDR3 protein: CASSFSGEKLFF
CDR3 DNA: TGTGCCAGCAGTTTTTCGGGTGAAAAACTGTTTTTT

clone size: -
V gene: TRBV27
J gene: TRBJ1-2
D gene: -
CDR3 protein: CASSFGEDYGYTF
CDR3 DNA: TGTGCCAGCAGTTTCGGTGAAGACTATGGCTACACCTTC

clone size: once
V gene: TRBV19
J gene: TRBJ1-1
D gene: TRBD1
CDR3 protein: CASSTGANTEAFF
CDR3 DNA: TGTGCCAGCAGTACAGGGGCGAACACTGAAGCTTTCTTT

clone size: -
V gene: TRBV3-1/TRBV3-2
J gene: TRBJ2-1
D gene: -
CDR3 protein: CASSQEVHSHEQFF
CDR3 DNA: TGTGCCAGCAGCCAAGAGGTCCACTCCCATGAGCAGTTCTTC

clone size: -
V gene: TRBV6-5
J gene: TRBJ1-2
D gene: TRBD1
CDR3 protein: CASRATGIANYGYTF
CDR3 DNA: TGTGCCAGCAGGGCGACAGGGATAGCTAACTATGGCTACACCTTC

clone size: once
V gene: TRBV19
J gene: TRBJ1-2
D gene: -
CDR3 protein: CASSFGRGRQAAF
CDR3 DNA: TGTGCCAGTAGTTTCGGGAGGGGTCGACAAGCCGCCTTC

clone size: once
V gene: TRBV3-1/TRBV3-2
J gene: TRBJ2-1
D gene: -
CDR3 protein: CASSQDLAEQFF
CDR3 DNA: TGTGCCAGCAGCCAAGATCTAGCTGAGCAGTTCTTC

clone size: -
V gene: TRBV5-4
J gene: TRBJ1-4
D gene: TRBD1
CDR3 protein: CASSTLGTGRDEKLFF
CDR3 DNA: TGTGCCAGCAGCACCCTAGGGACAGGGCGAGATGAAAAACTGTTTTTT

clone size: -
V gene: TRBV25-1
J gene: TRBJ1-3
D gene: -
CDR3 protein: CASSGYSGLGNTIYF
CDR3 DNA: TGTGCCAGCAGTGGATATTCGGGTTTAGGAAACACCATATATTTT

clone size: -
V gene: TRBV18
J gene: TRBJ1-2
D gene: TRBD1
CDR3 protein: CASRSTGSGYGYTF
CDR3 DNA: TGTGCCAGCAGATCGACAGGGTCGGGCTATGGCTACACCTTC

clone size: once
V gene: TRBV3-1/TRBV3-2
J gene: TRBJ1-4
D gene: TRBD1
CDR3 protein: CASSQDLSDRGEKLFF
CDR3 DNA: TGTGCCAGCAGCCAAGATTTATCGGACAGGGGGGAAAAACTGTTTTTT

clone size: -
V gene: TRBV27
J gene: TRBJ1-2
D gene: -
CDR3 protein: CASSLQGDLGGYTF
CDR3 DNA: TGTGCCAGCAGCCTACAGGGCGACTTGGGGGGCTACACCTTC

clone size: -
V gene: TRBV30
J gene: TRBJ1-1
D gene: -
CDR3 protein: CAWRSWNTEAFF
CDR3 DNA: TGTGCCTGGAGGTCCTGGAACACTGAAGCTTTCTTT

clone size: -
V gene: TRBV11-2
J gene: TRBJ1-5
D gene: -
CDR3 protein: CASSSGGRTPNQPQHF
CDR3 DNA: TGTGCCAGCAGCTCAGGAGGAAGAACCCCCAATCAGCCCCAGCATTTT

clone size: -
V gene: TRBV9
J gene: TRBJ1-1
D gene: -
CDR3 protein: CASSNLNTEAFF
CDR3 DNA: TGTGCCAGCAGCAACTTGAACACTGAAGCTTTCTTT

clone size: -
V gene: TRBV5-5
J gene: TRBJ1-1
D gene: TRBD1
CDR3 protein: CASSLGWDRQGEAFF
CDR3 DNA: TGTGCCAGCAGCTTGGGATGGGACAGACAAGGGGAAGCTTTCTTT

clone size: -
V gene: TRBV14
J gene: TRBJ2-5
D gene: TRBD1
CDR3 protein: CASSPGLGQGRETQYF
CDR3 DNA: TGTGCCAGCAGCCCAGGACTGGGACAGGGGCGGGAGACCCAGTACTTC

clone size: -
V gene: TRBV29-1
J gene: TRBJ1-3
D gene: -
CDR3 protein: CSVVWQNSGNTIYF
CDR3 DNA: TGCAGCGTTGTCTGGCAGAACTCTGGAAACACCATATATTTT

clone size: -
V gene: TRBV6-5
J gene: TRBJ2-5
D gene: -
CDR3 protein: CASSYVRGGQETQYF
CDR3 DNA: TGTGCCAGCAGTTACGTAAGGGGGGGGCAAGAGACCCAGTACTTC